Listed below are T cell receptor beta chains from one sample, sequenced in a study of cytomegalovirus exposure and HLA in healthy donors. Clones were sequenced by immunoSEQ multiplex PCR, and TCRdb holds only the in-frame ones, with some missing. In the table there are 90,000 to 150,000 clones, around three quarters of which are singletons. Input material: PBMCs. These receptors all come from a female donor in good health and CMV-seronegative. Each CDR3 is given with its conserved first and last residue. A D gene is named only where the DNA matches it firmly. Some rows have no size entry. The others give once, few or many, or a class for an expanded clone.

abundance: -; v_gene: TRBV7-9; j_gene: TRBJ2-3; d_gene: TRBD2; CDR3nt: TGTGCCAGCAGTCAAGCGGGGGGGCGTGCAGATACGCAGTATTTT; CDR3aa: CASSQAGGRADTQYF
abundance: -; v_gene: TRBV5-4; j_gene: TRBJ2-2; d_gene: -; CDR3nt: TGTGCCAGCAGCTTGGGACAGAAGCCCGGGGAGCTGTTTTTT; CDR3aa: CASSLGQKPGELFF
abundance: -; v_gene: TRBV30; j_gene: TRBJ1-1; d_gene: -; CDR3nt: TGTGCCTGGAGAGGTTCAGGGGTGAACACTGAAGCTTTCTTT; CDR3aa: CAWRGSGVNTEAFF
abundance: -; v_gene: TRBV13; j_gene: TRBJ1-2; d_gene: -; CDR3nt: TGTGCCAGCAGCTACCAAGGGGGGGCACTAGTCTATGGCTACACCTTC; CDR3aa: CASSYQGGALVYGYTF
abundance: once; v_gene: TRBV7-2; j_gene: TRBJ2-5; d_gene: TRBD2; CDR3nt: TGTGCCAGCAGCAAGGGATTTAGCGGGGAACAAGAGACCCAGTACTTC; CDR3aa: CASSKGFSGEQETQYF
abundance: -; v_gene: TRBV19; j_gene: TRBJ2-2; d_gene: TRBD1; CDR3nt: TGTGCCACCCTCGACAGGGCAATGAGGGAGCTGTTTTTT; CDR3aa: CATLDRAMRELFF
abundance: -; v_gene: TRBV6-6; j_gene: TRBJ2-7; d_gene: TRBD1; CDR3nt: TGTGCCAGCAGTGGGGACAGGCAAAACGAGCAGTACTTC; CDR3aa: CASSGDRQNEQYF
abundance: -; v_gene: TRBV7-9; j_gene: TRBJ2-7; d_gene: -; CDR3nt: TGTGCCAGCAGCTTTGAGGGTTTCCACGAGCAGTACTTC; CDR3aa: CASSFEGFHEQYF
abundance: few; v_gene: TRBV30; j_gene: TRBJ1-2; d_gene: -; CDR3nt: TGTGCCTGGAGCTCAGGGCTTGCTAACTATGGCTACACCTTC; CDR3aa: CAWSSGLANYGYTF
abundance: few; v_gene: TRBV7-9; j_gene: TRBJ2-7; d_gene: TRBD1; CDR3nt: TGTGCCAGCAGTCCGGGACAGGAGACCTACGAGCAGTACTTC; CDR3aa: CASSPGQETYEQYF
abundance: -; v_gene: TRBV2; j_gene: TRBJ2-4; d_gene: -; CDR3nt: TGTGCCAGCAGTTCGCGAGGAACCAAAAACATTCAGTACTTC; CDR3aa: CASSSRGTKNIQYF
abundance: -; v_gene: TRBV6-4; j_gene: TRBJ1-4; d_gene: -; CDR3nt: TGTGCCACCCGGGAGATATCCAGTGAAAAACTGTTTTTT; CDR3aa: CATREISSEKLFF
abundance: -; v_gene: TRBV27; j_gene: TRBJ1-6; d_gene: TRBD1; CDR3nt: TGTGCCAGCAGTTTCCTCCTGACAGGGGTCTATAATTCACCCCTCCACTTT; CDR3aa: CASSFLLTGVYNSPLHF
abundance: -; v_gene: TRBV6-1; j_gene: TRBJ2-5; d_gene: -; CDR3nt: TGTGCCAGCAGTGACCGTTCGCACAGTCAAGAGACCCAGTACTTC; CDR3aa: CASSDRSHSQETQYF
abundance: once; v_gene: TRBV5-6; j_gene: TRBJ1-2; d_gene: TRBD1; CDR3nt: TGTGCCAGCAGCTTGGTACGAGACAGGGAAAGAGGCTATGGCTACACCTTC; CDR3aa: CASSLVRDRERGYGYTF
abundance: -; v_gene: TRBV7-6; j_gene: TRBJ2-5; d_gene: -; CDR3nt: TGTGCCAGCAGCTTAGACAGGGAAGAGACCCAGTACTTC; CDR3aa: CASSLDREETQYF
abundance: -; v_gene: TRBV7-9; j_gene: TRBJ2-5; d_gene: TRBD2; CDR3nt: TGTGCCAGCAGCGCGAGATTATCAGGGACTAGCGGACAAGAGACCCAGTACTTC; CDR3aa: CASSARLSGTSGQETQYF
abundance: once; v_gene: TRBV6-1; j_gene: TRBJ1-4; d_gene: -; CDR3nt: TGTGCCAGCACGATGGACAGCCCAAATGAAAAACTGTTTTTT; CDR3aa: CASTMDSPNEKLFF
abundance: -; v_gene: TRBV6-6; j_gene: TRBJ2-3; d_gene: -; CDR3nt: TGTGCCAGCACCCCACGGGGGATCACAGATACGCAGTATTTT; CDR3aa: CASTPRGITDTQYF
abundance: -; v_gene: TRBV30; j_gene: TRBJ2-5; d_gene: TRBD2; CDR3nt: TGTGCCTCGATCAATGGGGGGGAAGAGACCCAGTACTTC; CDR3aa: CASINGGEETQYF
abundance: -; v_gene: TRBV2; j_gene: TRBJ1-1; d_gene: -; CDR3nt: TGTGCCAGCTCCGTCGGGTACACTGAAGCTTTCTTT; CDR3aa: CASSVGYTEAFF
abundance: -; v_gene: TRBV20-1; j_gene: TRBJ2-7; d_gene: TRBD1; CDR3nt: TGCAGTGCTCGGACAGGGGACGAGCAGTACTTC; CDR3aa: CSARTGDEQYF
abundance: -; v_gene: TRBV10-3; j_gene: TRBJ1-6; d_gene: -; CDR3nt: TGTGCCATCAGTGATGGCTCCTCCGATAATTCACCCCTCCACTTT; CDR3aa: CAISDGSSDNSPLHF
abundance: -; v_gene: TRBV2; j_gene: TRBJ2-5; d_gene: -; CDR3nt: TGTGCCAGCCAAGACGGAGGGACCCAGTACTTC; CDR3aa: CASQDGGTQYF
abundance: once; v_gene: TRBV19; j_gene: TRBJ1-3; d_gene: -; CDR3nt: TGTGCCAGTAGTCGTTCCAAGACAGAGCTCTCTGGAAACACCATATATTTT; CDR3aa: CASSRSKTELSGNTIYF
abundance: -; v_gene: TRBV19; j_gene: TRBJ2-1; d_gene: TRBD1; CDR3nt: TGTGCCAGTAGTATGACTGGACAGGGGTACAATGAGCAGTTCTTC; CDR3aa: CASSMTGQGYNEQFF
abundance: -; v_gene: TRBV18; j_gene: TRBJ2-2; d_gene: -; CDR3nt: TGTGCCAGCTCACTAGGGACTTCGTGGAAGAACACCGGGGAGCTGTTTTTT; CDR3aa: CASSLGTSWKNTGELFF
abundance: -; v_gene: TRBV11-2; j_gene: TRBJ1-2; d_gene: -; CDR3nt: TGTGCCAGCAGCTTCGAAAGCCAAGGCTACACCTTC; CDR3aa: CASSFESQGYTF
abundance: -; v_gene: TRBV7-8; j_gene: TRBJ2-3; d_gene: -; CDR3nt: TGTGCCAGCAGCTTAGGAGACTCTAGCACAGATACGCAGTATTTT; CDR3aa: CASSLGDSSTDTQYF
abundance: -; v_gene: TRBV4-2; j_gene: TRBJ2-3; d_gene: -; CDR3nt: TGTGCCAGCAGCCAAGTGGAGTTAGGTACGCAGTATTTT; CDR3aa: CASSQVELGTQYF
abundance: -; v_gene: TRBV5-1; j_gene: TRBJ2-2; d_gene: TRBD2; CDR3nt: TGCGCCAGCAGCCTAGGGGCTAGCGGGGCCGGGGAGCTGTTTTTT; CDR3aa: CASSLGASGAGELFF
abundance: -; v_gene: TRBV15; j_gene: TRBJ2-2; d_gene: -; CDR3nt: TGTGCCACCAGCACAGGGGTTTCAAACACCGGGGAGCTGTTTTTT; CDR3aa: CATSTGVSNTGELFF
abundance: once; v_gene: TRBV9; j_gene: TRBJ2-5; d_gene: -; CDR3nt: TGTGCCAGCAGCGTAGACAGCCAAGAGACCCAGTACTTC; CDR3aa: CASSVDSQETQYF
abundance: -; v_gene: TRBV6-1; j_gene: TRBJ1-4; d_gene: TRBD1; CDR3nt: TGTGCCAGCAGCTCGACAGGGTTATTAGAAAAACTGTTTTTT; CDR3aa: CASSSTGLLEKLFF
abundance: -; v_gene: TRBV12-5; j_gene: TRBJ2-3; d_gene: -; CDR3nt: TGTGCTAGTTCCGTAGAGGATACGCAGTATTTT; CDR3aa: CASSVEDTQYF
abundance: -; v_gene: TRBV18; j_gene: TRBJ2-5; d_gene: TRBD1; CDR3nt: TGTGCCAGCTCACCATATGACAGGGGGCCCCGTGAGACCCAGTACTTC; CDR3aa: CASSPYDRGPRETQYF
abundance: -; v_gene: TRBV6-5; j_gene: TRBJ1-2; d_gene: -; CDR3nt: TGTGCCAGCAGAGCCGCACCTAACTATGGCTACACCTTC; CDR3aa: CASRAAPNYGYTF
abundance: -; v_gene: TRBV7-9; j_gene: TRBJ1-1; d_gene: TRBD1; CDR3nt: TGTGCCAGCATAGAGGGACAGCTAAAGAACACTGAAGCTTTCTTT; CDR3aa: CASIEGQLKNTEAFF
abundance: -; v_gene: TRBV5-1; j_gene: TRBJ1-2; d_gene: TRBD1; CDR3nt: TGCGCCAGCAGCGCTGGAGTTGGACAGGGCGGCTATGGCTACACCTTC; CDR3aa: CASSAGVGQGGYGYTF
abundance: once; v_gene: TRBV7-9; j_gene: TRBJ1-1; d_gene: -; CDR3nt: TGTGCCAGCAGCTTATTCGTCCAGGGGAGTGGGTTCACTGAAGCTTTCTTT; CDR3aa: CASSLFVQGSGFTEAFF
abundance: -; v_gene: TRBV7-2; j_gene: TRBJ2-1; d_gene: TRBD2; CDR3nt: TGTGCCAGCAGCTTTGGGGTGGGGAGCGGGGATGAGCAGTTCTTC; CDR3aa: CASSFGVGSGDEQFF
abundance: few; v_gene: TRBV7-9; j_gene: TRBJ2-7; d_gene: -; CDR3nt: TGTGCCAGCAGCCCCATCGGACTGGTCGAGCAGTACTTC; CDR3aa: CASSPIGLVEQYF
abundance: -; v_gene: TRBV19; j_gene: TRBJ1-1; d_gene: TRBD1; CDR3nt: TGTGCCAGTAGTAGGGACAGGGGCACTGAAGCTTTCTTT; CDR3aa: CASSRDRGTEAFF
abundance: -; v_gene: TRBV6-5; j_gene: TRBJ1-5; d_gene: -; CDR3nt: TGTGCCAGCGGTACAGATAACAATCAGCCCCAGCATTTT; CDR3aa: CASGTDNNQPQHF
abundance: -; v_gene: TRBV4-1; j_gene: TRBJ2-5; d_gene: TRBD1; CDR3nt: TGCGCCAGCAGCCAAGATAATAGGGGGCAGGAGACCCAGTACTTC; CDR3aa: CASSQDNRGQETQYF
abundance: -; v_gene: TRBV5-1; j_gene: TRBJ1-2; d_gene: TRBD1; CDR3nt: TGCGCCAGCAGCCTATCGGGGGACAGTTCGAGCTATGGCTACACCTTC; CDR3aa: CASSLSGDSSSYGYTF
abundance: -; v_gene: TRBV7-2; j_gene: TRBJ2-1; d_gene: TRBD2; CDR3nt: TGTGCCAGCAGCTTGGGACTAGCGGGGAGTGATGAGCAGTTCTTC; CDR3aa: CASSLGLAGSDEQFF
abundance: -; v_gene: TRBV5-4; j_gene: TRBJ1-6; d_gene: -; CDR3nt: TGTGCCAGCAGCGCGGGCCCGCGGGATAATTCACCCCTCCACTTT; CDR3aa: CASSAGPRDNSPLHF
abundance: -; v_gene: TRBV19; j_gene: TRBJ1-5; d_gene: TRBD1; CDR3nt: TGTGCCAGTTCCGGGACAGGGGTCTCCAATCAGCCCCAGCATTTT; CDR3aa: CASSGTGVSNQPQHF
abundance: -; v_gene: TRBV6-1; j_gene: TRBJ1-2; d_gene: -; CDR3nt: TGTGCCAGCAGTGGAGGACAGTTCTATGGCTACACCTTC; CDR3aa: CASSGGQFYGYTF
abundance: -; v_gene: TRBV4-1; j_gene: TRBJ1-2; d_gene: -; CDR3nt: TGCGCCAGCAGCCAAGAGTTTCTTATGGGGGCTGGCGGCTACACCTTC; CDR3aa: CASSQEFLMGAGGYTF
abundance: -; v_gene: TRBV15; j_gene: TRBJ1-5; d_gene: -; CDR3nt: TGTGCCACCAGCAGGACTTTAAATCAGCCCCAGCATTTT; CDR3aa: CATSRTLNQPQHF
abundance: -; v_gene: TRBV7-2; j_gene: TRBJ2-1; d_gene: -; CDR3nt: TGTGCCAGCAGCTTGGGGGCACATTACAATGAGCAGTTCTTC; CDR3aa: CASSLGAHYNEQFF
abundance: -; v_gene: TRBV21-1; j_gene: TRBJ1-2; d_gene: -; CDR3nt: TGTGCCAGCAGCAAAGGGAGACAGACTTGGTACTATGGCTACACCTTC; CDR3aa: CASSKGRQTWYYGYTF
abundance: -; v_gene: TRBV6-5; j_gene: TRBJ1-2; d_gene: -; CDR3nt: TGTGCCAGCAGTCCCCGCCAGGATCTTGGCTACACCTTC; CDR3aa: CASSPRQDLGYTF
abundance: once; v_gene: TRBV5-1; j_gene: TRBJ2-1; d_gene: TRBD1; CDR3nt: TGCGCCAGCAGCTTGGGACACAGGGGTAATGAGCAGTTCTTC; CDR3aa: CASSLGHRGNEQFF
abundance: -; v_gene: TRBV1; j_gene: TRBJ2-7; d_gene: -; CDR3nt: TGCACCATTGGTCTCGGGGTAGTTACCCAAGCCTACGAGCAGTACTTC; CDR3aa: CTIGLGVVTQAYEQYF
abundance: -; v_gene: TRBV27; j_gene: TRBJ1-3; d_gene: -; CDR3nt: TGTGCCAGCAGCCCGAAAGGGGGTCCTAGGGACACCATATATTTT; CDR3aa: CASSPKGGPRDTIYF
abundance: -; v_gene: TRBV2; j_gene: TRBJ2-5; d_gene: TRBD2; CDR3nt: TGTGCCAGCAGTTTAGCGGGGGGGCCCCAAGAGACCCAGTACTTC; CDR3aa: CASSLAGGPQETQYF